The rows below give T cell receptor beta chains drawn from one sample of a study of breast tumors, draining lymph nodes, adjacent tissues. TCRdb redid the calling of the multiplex PCR reads with MiXCR, one entry per CDR3 protein. The sample has under 30,000 distinct CDR3 sequences, under 30% seen once. Sequencing used breast tumor tissue. The origin of the receptors is a female donor with breast cancer. Some clones in this sample may be carry-over from other donors' samples. CDR3s include the opening cysteine and the closing phenylalanine or tryptophan. D genes are given only for firm matches. Size is stated for part of the rows, as once, few or many counts, or as a class when the clone is expanded.

-	TRBJ2-1	many	TRBV9	CASSVAVSGDEQFF	TGTGCCAGCAGCGTAGCGGTTAGCGGCGATGAGCAGTTCTTC
TRBD2	TRBJ2-2	many	TRBV9	CASSQSGTSGNTGELFF	TGTGCCAGCAGCCAGAGCGGGACTAGCGGGAACACCGGGGAGCTGTTTTTT
-	TRBJ2-2	-	TRBV5-1	CASSARENTGELFF	TGCGCCAGCTCTGCCAGAGAGAACACCGGGGAGCTGTTCTTT
-	TRBJ2-7	medium-sized	TRBV20-1	CSARALLRTEYSVVSYEQYF	TGCAGTGCTAGAGCTCTATTACGGACAGAATATTCTGTAGTCTCCTACGAGCAGTACTTC
TRBD2	TRBJ2-7	medium-sized	TRBV20-1	CSARDRDYAYEQYF	TGCAGTGCTAGGGACCGGGACTATGCCTACGAGCAGTACTTC
-	TRBJ1-1	many	TRBV7-9	CASSLIRAAEAFF	TGTGCCAGCAGCTTGATCAGGGCGGCTGAAGCTTTCTTT
-	TRBJ1-2	many	TRBV11-2	CASSPGYGYTF	TGTGCCAGCAGCCCAGGCTATGGCTACACCTTC
TRBD1	TRBJ1-2	many	TRBV5-4	CASRTGETNYGYTF	TGTGCCAGCCGGACAGGGGAGACCAACTATGGCTACACCTTC
-	TRBJ2-7	many	TRBV5-1	CASSPLGPVYEQYF	TGCGCCAGCAGCCCCTTGGGGCCTGTATACGAGCAGTACTTC
-	TRBJ2-7	many	TRBV7-2	CASSLTSGYGQYF	TGTGCCAGCAGCCTAACCAGTGGCTACGGGCAGTACTTC
-	TRBJ2-3	many	TRBV2	CASSDTQVGADTQYF	TGTGCCAGCAGTGATACTCAGGTCGGGGCAGATACGCAGTATTTT
-	TRBJ2-1	many	TRBV7-5	CISVPEAGRSSYNEQFF	-
-	TRBJ2-1	many	TRBV7-2	CASSLYGSSSNEQFF	TGTGCCAGCAGCTTATACGGGAGCAGTTCCAATGAGCAGTTCTTC
-	TRBJ2-5	many	TRBV5-1	CASSSDGREETQYF	TGCGCCAGCAGCTCCGACGGAAGAGAAGAGACCCAGTACTTC
TRBD2	TRBJ2-5	many	TRBV9	CASSAGMGTSGFLETQYF	TGTGCCAGCAGCGCCGGTATGGGGACTAGCGGGTTTTTAGAGACCCAGTACTTC
-	TRBJ1-5	many	TRBV28	CASSFPGGTGQPQHF	TGTGCCAGCAGTTTCCCCGGGGGGACGGGTCAGCCCCAGCATTTT
-	TRBJ1-6	many	TRBV11-2	CASSLGPTGNSPLHF	TGTGCCAGCAGCTTAGGCCCCACGGGAAATTCACCCCTCCACTTT
-	TRBJ1-2	many	TRBV7-9	CASSSPERGGYGYTF	TGTGCCAGCAGCTCCCCGGAGAGGGGTGGCTATGGCTACACCTTC
-	TRBJ2-3	-	TRBV18	CASSPRGVRGTDTQYF	TGTGCCAGCTCACCGCGTGGGGTTAGGGGCACAGATACGCAGTATTTT
TRBD2	TRBJ2-1	many	TRBV27	CASSPSGRAWFF	TGTGCCAGCAGTCCTAGCGGGAGGGCCTGGTTCTTC
-	TRBJ2-5	many	TRBV4-2	CASSQDGGLAAWETQYF	TGTGCCAGCAGCCAAGATGGGGGGCTAGCGGCCTGGGAGACCCAGTACTTC
TRBD2	TRBJ2-7	-	TRBV5-1	CASSSNPGLAGGTAGEQYF	TGCGCTAGCAGCTCTAACCCGGGACTAGCGGGAGGTACTGCGGGGGAGCAGTACTTC
-	TRBJ2-6	many	TRBV6-5	CASQEDHSGANVLTF	TGTGCCAGTCAGGAGGACCACTCTGGGGCCAACGTCCTGACTTTC
-	TRBJ2-3	many	TRBV6-2/TRBV6-3	CASRPGSMESDTQYF	TGTGCCAGCAGGCCGGGATCCATGGAATCCGATACGCAGTATTTT
-	TRBJ2-7	many	TRBV7-9	CASSLVGERGEQYF	TGTGCCAGCAGCTTAGTTGGGGAACGGGGCGAGCAGTACTTC
TRBD1	TRBJ2-2	many	TRBV6-4	CASSVTGQTGELFF	TGTGCCAGCAGTGTGACAGGGCAAACCGGGGAGCTGTTTTTT
-	TRBJ1-4	many	TRBV20-1	CSASVRDLNEKLFF	TGCAGTGCTAGTGTCCGAGACCTTAATGAAAAACTGTTTTTT
-	TRBJ2-3	many	TRBV20-1	CSAQTGISTDTQYF	TGCAGTGCCCAAACTGGAATTAGCACAGATACGCAGTATTTT
TRBD2	TRBJ2-6	many	TRBV5-1	CASSLGGGEGANVLTF	TGCGCCAGCAGCTTGGGGGGGGGGGAAGGGGCCAACGTCCTGACTTTC
-	TRBJ2-5	-	TRBV12-3/TRBV12-4	CASSDGGIGVTQYF	TGTGCCAGCAGTGACGGAGGGATAGGGGTGACCCAGTACTTC
TRBD1	TRBJ2-3	-	TRBV6-4	CASSDTGDGTDTQYF	TGTGCCAGCAGTGATACAGGGGATGGCACAGATACGCAGTATTTT
-	TRBJ2-1	-	TRBV20-1	CSASLRLSREDEQFF	TGCAGTGCTAGTCTCCGTTTGAGCCGCGAAGATGAGCAGTTCTTC
-	TRBJ2-1	many	TRBV6-6	CASSYSAGLNRGEQFF	TGTGCCAGCAGTTACTCGGCGGGCCTAAATCGGGGTGAGCAGTTCTTC
-	TRBJ2-5	-	TRBV27	CASSTGSQETQYF	TGTGCCAGCAGTACAGGGAGTCAAGAGACCCAGTACTTC
-	TRBJ1-4	many	TRBV5-1	CASSSTGTSKEKLFF	TGCGCCAGCAGCTCAACAGGAACCTCTAAGGAAAAACTGTTTTTT
-	TRBJ1-1	few	TRBV10-1	CASSESKGPHTEAFF	TGCGCCAGCAGTGAGTCGAAGGGGCCCCACACTGAAGCTTTCTTT
-	TRBJ2-7	many	TRBV5-8	CASSLEGGGREQYF	TGTGCCAGCAGCTTGGAAGGGGGGGGACGGGAGCAGTACTTC
-	TRBJ1-4	many	TRBV6-1	CASSARSPMGEKLFF	TGTGCCAGCAGTGCACGCTCTCCTATGGGTGAAAAACTGTTTTTT
-	TRBJ1-4	-	TRBV20-1	CSARMPGGSEKLFF	TGCAGTGCTAGAATGCCTGGGGGCAGTGAAAAACTGTTTTTT
-	TRBJ1-5	many	TRBV6-1	CASNPRTDQPQHF	TGTGCCAGCAATCCCAGGACGGATCAGCCCCAGCATTTT
-	TRBJ2-2	many	TRBV10-3	CAIRESLGGELFF	TGTGCCATCAGGGAGTCCCTAGGCGGGGAGCTGTTTTTT
-	TRBJ2-7	medium-sized	TRBV7-8	CASSRGVDSPYEQYF	TGTGCCAGCAGCAGAGGAGTGGACAGTCCCTACGAGCAGTACTTC
-	TRBJ2-2	many	TRBV11-2	CASSSPQGQTGELFF	TGTGCCAGCAGTAGTCCCCAAGGACAGACCGGGGAGCTGTTTTTT
TRBD2	TRBJ2-1	many	TRBV7-9	CASRKGLAGEYEQFF	TGTGCCAGCAGGAAGGGACTAGCGGGAGAGTATGAGCAGTTCTTC
-	TRBJ1-2	many	TRBV2	CASRREYGYTF	TGTGCCAGCAGGAGGGAGTATGGCTACACCTTC
TRBD2	TRBJ2-7	medium-sized	TRBV20-1	CSATSGSTTYEQYF	TGCAGTGCTACCAGCGGGAGCACAACCTACGAGCAGTACTTC
TRBD1	TRBJ2-1	many	TRBV20-1	CSAKPRDRVVDEQFF	TGCAGTGCTAAACCCCGGGACAGGGTGGTCGATGAGCAGTTCTTC
TRBD2	TRBJ2-7	many	TRBV28	CSSGGDPGFGQYF	TGTTCTAGCGGTGGGGACCCAGGTTTCGGGCAGTACTTC
TRBD2	TRBJ2-1	-	TRBV20-1	CSAIGTSEAEQFF	TGCAGTGCCATTGGGACTAGCGAGGCTGAGCAGTTCTTC